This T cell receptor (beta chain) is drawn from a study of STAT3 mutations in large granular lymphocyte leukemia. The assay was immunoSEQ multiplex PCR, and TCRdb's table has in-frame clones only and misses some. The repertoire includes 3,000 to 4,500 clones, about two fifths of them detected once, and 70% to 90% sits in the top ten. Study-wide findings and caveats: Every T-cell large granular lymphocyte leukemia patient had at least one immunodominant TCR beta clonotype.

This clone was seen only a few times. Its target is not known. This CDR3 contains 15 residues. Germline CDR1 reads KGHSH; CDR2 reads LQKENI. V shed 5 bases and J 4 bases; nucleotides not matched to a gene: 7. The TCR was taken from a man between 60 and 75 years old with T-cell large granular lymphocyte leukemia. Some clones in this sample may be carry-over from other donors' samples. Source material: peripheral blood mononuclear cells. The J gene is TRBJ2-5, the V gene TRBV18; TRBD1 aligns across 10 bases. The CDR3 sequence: CASSSTTGGVETQYF. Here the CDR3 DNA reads TGTGCCAGCTCATCAACGACAGGGGGCGTAGAGACCCAGTACTTC.